The 19 T cell receptor beta chains reported below all come from one sample, sequenced in a study of blood T cell repertoires in COVID-19 (dated by TCRdb to 2020 to 2022). Library preparation used the immunoSEQ multiplex PCR assay. TCRdb re-hosts the immuneACCESS table, in-frame sequences only. Its copies lack some clones; in the studies checked, an unresolved V gene accounts for under half of them, and the cause for the rest is not known. The sample data list 310,000 or so clones, and roughly 91% of these were observed just once. Together, the top ten hold 1% of the sample. The sequenced sample consisted of peripheral blood. These receptors originate from a man aged 50 or older with active or convalescent COVID-19.

The V gene is TRBV28, the J gene TRBJ1-1; D call uncertain. Germline CDR1 and CDR2: MDHEN and SYDVKM. This CDR3 comprises 12 residues. Deletions cut 6 bases from V and 11 bases from J, with 16 bases between. CDR3 coding DNA: TGTGCCAGCAGAGATACGCACATGAGGGCTTTCTTT. Its protein product is CASRDTHMRAFF. The whole variable domain, filled in from reference TRBV28 and TRBJ1-1, reads DVKVTQSSRYLVKRTGEKVFLECVQDMDHENMFWYRQDPGLGLRLIYFSYDVKMKEKGDIPEGYSVSREKKERFSLILESASTNQTSMYLCASRDTHMRAFFGQGTRLTVV.

In this sample, this clone turned up once. CDR3 sequence: CATTTNTEAFF. The CDR3 coding sequence is TGTGCCACCACTACGAACACTGAAGCTTTCTTT. The rearrangement links TRBV28 to TRBJ1-1; D ambiguous. Trimming stripped 10 bases from V and 1 base from J, with 7 bases between. CDR1 is MDHEN, CDR2 SYDVKM, per germline. The CDR3 has 11 amino acids. The complete variable domain, with remaining parts taken from reference TRBV28 and TRBJ1-1, reads DVKVTQSSRYLVKRTGEKVFLECVQDMDHENMFWYRQDPGLGLRLIYFSYDVKMKEKGDIPEGYSVSREKKERFSLILESASTNQTSMYLCATTTNTEAFFGQGTRLTVV.

The CDR3 DNA reads as TGTGCCAGTAGTCAACCGGCCGGGTCCTCCTATGGCTACACCTTC. Translation: CASSQPAGSSYGYTF. The V gene is TRBV19, the J gene TRBJ1-2; no reliable D call. In germline, CDR1 is LNHDA, CDR2 SQIVND (reference sequence). This CDR3 has 15 amino acids. The ends were cut back, 5 bases at V and 4 bases at J, with 17 bases in the middle.

The V and J genes are TRBV28 and TRBJ1-5; D unresolved. V was trimmed by 5 bases and J by 0 bases, leaving 8 bases between them. This CDR3 is 14 amino acids long. The V gene's germline CDR1 is MDHEN and CDR2 SYDVKM. CDR3 loop: CASSPHSSNQPQHF. The DNA of the CDR3 is TGTGCCAGCAGTCCCCACAGTAGCAATCAGCCCCAGCATTTT. Complete variable domain (other parts from reference TRBV28 and TRBJ1-5): DVKVTQSSRYLVKRTGEKVFLECVQDMDHENMFWYRQDPGLGLRLIYFSYDVKMKEKGDIPEGYSVSREKKERFSLILESASTNQTSMYLCASSPHSSNQPQHFGDGTRLSIL.

The V and J genes are TRBV29-1 and TRBJ2-5; no clear D gene. Looked up from germline, CDR1 is SQVTM and CDR2 is ANQGSEA. Trimming shortened V by 2 bases and J by 1 base, and 5 bases separated the two germline ends. The CDR3 sequence is 12 residues long. CDR3 loop: CSVELAQETQYF. CDR3 nucleotide sequence: TGCAGCGTTGAATTGGCCCAAGAGACCCAGTACTTC.

A single count supports this clone. The gene calls are TRBV28 and TRBJ1-6; D is unresolved. Between the trimmed V and J ends, which lost 6 bases and 8 bases, there was a span of 8 bases. Germline assignment: CDR1 MDHEN and CDR2 SYDVKM. This CDR3 region has 12 residues. DNA for the CDR3: TGTGCCAGCAGGAACAGAGATTCACCCCTCCACTTT. Its translation: CASRNRDSPLHF. Full variable domain (outside the CDR3, taken from reference TRBV28 and TRBJ1-6): DVKVTQSSRYLVKRTGEKVFLECVQDMDHENMFWYRQDPGLGLRLIYFSYDVKMKEKGDIPEGYSVSREKKERFSLILESASTNQTSMYLCASRNRDSPLHFGNGTRLTVT.

The table lists this clone with a count of one. The chain joins TRBV2 to TRBJ2-7; 12 nucleotides line up with TRBD2. Trimming at V came to 1 base and at J to 7 bases, leaving 8 bases not matched to a gene. In germline, CDR1 is SNHLY, CDR2 FYNNEI. CDR3 length equals 16 residues. The DNA of the CDR3 is TGTGCCAGCAGTGAAGGACTAGCGGGAGTAGTGGGGGAGCAGTACTTC. Its translation is CASSEGLAGVVGEQYF.

The J gene is TRBJ1-2, the V gene TRBV12-3 or TRBV12-4; D is possibly TRBD1 (5 bases). Trimming cost V 8 bases and J 4 bases, with 11 bases left between them. The CDR3 has 12 amino acids. The CDR3 region is CASGAQGYGYTF. CDR3 DNA: TGTGCCAGCGGAGCCCAGGGCTATGGCTACACCTTC.

This sequence joins TRBV7-2 and TRBJ2-3, with D perhaps TRBD2 (6 bases). This CDR3 is 15 amino acids long. Germline V gene data show CDR1 as SGHTA and CDR2 as FQGNSA. V lost 4 bases and J lost 1, with 12 bases in between. For the CDR3, the DNA is TGTGCCAGCAGCTCAGGGACTTCTCGCACAGATACGCAGTATTTT. It translates to CASSSGTSRTDTQYF.

J is TRBJ1-1 and V is TRBV19, with D unresolved. The V end lost 5 bases, the J end lost 1 base, and 17 bases lay between the germline ends. Germline V gives CDR1 LNHDA, CDR2 SQIVND (reference sequence). The CDR3 is 16 amino acids. This CDR3 is CASSPPPWRANTEAFF. The CDR3 DNA follows: TGTGCCAGTAGTCCCCCACCATGGAGGGCGAACACTGAAGCTTTCTTT.

The chain uses TRBV7-2 and TRBJ1-1, with 8 bases matching TRBD1. Trimming at V came to 7 bases and at J to 4 bases, leaving 8 bases not matched to a gene. CDR3 size: 14 residues. Germline CDR1 reads SGHTA; CDR2 reads FQGNSA. CDR3 residues: CASNYRGVGTEAFF. The CDR3 bases are TGTGCCAGCAACTACAGGGGGGTGGGCACTGAAGCTTTCTTT.

The V call is TRBV6-1, the J call TRBJ2-2; TRBD2 matches at 15 bases. Germline trimming cut 0 bases from V and 1 base from J; bases unmatched to any gene: 3. Germline V lookup: CDR1 MNHNS, CDR2 SASEGT. The CDR3 sequence is 19 residues long. The CDR3: CASSEAGLAGGLNTGELFF. The CDR3, as DNA: TGTGCCAGCAGTGAAGCTGGACTAGCGGGAGGGCTGAACACCGGGGAGCTGTTTTTT.

V is TRBV11-2 and J is TRBJ1-4, with 7 bases aligning to TRBD1. The V and J ends lost 1 base and 3 bases, in that order; junction bases with no gene match: 2. CDR3 length: 15 amino acids. CDR1 SGHAT and CDR2 FQNNGV come from the germline V gene. The CDR3: CASSLAGQANEKLFF. In nucleotides, the CDR3 is TGTGCCAGCAGCTTAGCCGGACAGGCTAATGAAAAACTGTTTTTT.

This rearrangement joins TRBV5-4 to TRBJ2-5; 9 nucleotides match TRBD1. This CDR3 spans 15 amino acids. Germline V gene sequence: CDR1 SGHNT, CDR2 YYREEE (reference sequence). Trimming at V came to 4 bases and at J to 3 bases, leaving 7 bases not matched to a gene. CDR3 residues: CASSGRQGGEETQYF. The CDR3 bases are TGTGCCAGCAGCGGACGACAGGGGGGCGAAGAGACCCAGTACTTC.

This clone turned up a few times. The gene calls are TRBV4-1 and TRBJ1-5; D is uncertain. Germline lookup yields CDR1 MGHRA and CDR2 YSYEKL. The CDR3 covers 14 residues. Trimming stripped 4 bases from V and 2 bases from J, with 9 bases between. CDR3 bases: TGCGCCAGCAGCCCGAGGACTGGCAATCAGCCCCAGCATTTT. Amino acid sequence: CASSPRTGNQPQHF.

This clone has only one observation. The chain couples TRBV7-9 to TRBJ1-1; D is uncertain. V was pared by 2 bases and J by 1 base, with 5 bases between. The CDR3 contains 13 residues. The germline V gene has CDR1 SEHNR and CDR2 FQNEAQ (reference sequence). The DNA of the CDR3 is TGTGCCAGCAGCTTAACTCCGAACACTGAAGCTTTCTTT. Protein sequence: CASSLTPNTEAFF.

In this sample, this clone turned up once. The J gene is TRBJ2-5, the V gene TRBV29-1; D may be TRBD2 (6 bases). Trimming shortened V by 4 bases and J by 0 bases, and 12 bases separated the two germline ends. Germline CDR1 SQVTM, CDR2 ANQGSEA. This CDR3 spans 14 amino acids. The CDR3 DNA follows: TGCAGCGTTGCGGTGCGGGGTTACCAAGAGACCCAGTACTTC. Translated: CSVAVRGYQETQYF.

V gene TRBV5-4 combines with J gene TRBJ2-6, with D uncertain. The CDR3 has 15 amino acids. The V gene lost 1 base and the J gene lost 2 bases, with 7 bases spanning the gap. Germline V gene lookup returns CDR1 SGHNT and CDR2 YYREEE (reference sequence). The CDR3 here is CASSLPGAGANVLTF. In DNA, the CDR3 is TGTGCCAGCAGCTTGCCCGGAGCTGGGGCCAACGTCCTGACTTTC.

The chain has TRBV29-1 and TRBJ1-6, with 8 bases lining up with TRBD1. Germline V lookup: CDR1 SQVTM, CDR2 ANQGSEA. The CDR3 spans 13 residues. Trimming took 6 bases from V and 7 from J; bases not matched to a gene: 5. The CDR3 reads CSVAGQENSPLHF. In nucleotides, the CDR3 is TGCAGCGTGGCGGGACAGGAGAATTCACCCCTCCACTTT.